Sequencing of this T cell receptor (beta chain) was carried out in a study of blood T cell repertoires in COVID-19. On the study more broadly: From T cells, B-cell-depleted T cells, or PBMCs came the material, which was cDNA or gDNA.

Study members were between about 18 and 100 years old and lived in roughly 24 US regions. Participants were placed into cohorts based on the clinical history they reported. Original handling: Estimation of nucleated cell counts relied on the amplification of reference gene primers. Assay used: immunoSEQ multiplex PCR; TCRdb lists only in-frame clones, some missing. Clone size and the V and J calls come from that table; the DNA yielded D and trimming. The sample comprises roughly 220,000 clones, approximately 80% of which are singletons, and roughly 4.5% rests with the top ten. Germline V gene sequence: CDR1 SNHLY, CDR2 FYNNEI. V gave up 5 bases and J gave up 2 bases, with 10 bases separating them. The CDR3 runs to 13 residues.

The sequence was obtained from a man aged 25 to 45 with acute COVID-19. The sequenced material came from PBMCs or T cells enriched from blood (not recorded which). The chain carries TRBV2 and TRBJ2-7, with D perhaps matching TRBD1 (5 bases). CDR3 region: CASSPTEAYEQYF. As DNA, the CDR3 is TGTGCCAGCAGTCCGACAGAAGCCTACGAGCAGTACTTC.